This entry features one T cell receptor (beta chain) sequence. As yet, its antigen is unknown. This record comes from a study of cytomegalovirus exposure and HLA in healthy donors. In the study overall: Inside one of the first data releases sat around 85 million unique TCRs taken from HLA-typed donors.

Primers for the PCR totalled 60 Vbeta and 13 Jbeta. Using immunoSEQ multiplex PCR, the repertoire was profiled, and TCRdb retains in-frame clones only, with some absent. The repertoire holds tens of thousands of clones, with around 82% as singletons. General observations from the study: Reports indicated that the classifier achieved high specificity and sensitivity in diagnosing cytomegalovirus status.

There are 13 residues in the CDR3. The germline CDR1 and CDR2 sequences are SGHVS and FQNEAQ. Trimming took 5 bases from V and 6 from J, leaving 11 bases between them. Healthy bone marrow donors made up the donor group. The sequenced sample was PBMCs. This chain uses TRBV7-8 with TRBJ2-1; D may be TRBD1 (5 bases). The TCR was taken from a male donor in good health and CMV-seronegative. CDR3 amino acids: CASSKTGSNEQFF. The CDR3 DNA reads TGTGCCAGCAGCAAAACAGGTAGCAATGAGCAGTTCTTC.